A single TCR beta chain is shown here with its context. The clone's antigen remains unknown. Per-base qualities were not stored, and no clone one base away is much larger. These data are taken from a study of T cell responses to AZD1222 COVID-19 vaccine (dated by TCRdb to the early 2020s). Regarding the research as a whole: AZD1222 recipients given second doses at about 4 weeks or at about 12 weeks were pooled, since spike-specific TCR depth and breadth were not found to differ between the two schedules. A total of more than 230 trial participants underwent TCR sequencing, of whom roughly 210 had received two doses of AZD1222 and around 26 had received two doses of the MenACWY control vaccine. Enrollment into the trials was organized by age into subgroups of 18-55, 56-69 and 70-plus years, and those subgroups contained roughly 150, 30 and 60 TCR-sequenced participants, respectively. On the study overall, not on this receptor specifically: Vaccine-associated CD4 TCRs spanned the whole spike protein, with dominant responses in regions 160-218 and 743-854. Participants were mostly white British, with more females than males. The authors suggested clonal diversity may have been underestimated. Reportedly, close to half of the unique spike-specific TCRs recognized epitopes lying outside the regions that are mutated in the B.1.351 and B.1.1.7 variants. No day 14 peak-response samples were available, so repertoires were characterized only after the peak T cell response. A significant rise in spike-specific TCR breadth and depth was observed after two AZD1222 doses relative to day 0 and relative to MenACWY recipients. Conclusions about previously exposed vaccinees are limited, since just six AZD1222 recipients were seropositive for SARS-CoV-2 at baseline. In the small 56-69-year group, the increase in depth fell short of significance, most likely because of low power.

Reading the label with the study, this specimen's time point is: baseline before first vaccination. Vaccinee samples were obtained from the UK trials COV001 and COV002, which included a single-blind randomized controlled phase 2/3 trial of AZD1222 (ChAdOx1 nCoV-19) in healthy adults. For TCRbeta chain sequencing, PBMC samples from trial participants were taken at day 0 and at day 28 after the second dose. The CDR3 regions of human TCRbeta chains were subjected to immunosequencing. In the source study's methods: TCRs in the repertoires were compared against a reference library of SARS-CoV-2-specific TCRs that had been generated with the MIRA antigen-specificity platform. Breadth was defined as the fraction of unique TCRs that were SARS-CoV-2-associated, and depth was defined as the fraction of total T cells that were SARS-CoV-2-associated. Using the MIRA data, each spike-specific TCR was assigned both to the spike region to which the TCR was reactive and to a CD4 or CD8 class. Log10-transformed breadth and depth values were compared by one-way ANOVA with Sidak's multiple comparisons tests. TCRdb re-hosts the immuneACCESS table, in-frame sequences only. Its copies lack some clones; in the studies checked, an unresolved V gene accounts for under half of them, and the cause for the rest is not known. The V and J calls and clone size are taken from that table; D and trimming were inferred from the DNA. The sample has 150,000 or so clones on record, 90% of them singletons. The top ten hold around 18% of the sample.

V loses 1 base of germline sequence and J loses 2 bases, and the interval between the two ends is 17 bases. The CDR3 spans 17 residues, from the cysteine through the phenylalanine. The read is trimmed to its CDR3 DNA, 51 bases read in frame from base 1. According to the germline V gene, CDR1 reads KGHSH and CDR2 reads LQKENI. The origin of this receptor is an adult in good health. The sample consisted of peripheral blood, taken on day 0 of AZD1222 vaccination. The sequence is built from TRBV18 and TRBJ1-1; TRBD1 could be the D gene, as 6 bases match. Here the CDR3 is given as CASSPQPGGGGNTEAFF. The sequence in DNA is TGTGCCAGCTCACCACAACCTGGGGGGGGCGGTAACACTGAAGCTTTCTTT.